This entry concerns a single TCR beta chain. Its binding antigen is unknown. Nothing much larger sits one base from this clone, and base qualities are not available. The sample holds other DNA sequences that translate to the same CDR3. From the germline V gene, CDR1 is SGHVS and CDR2 is FQNEAQ. Its CDR3 holds 15 amino acids, cysteine through phenylalanine. Only the CDR3 DNA is retained, 45 bases long and in frame from the first base. For this chain, trimming is 4 bases at the V end and 4 bases at the J end, and the number of junction bases without a gene match is 3. The data originate from a study of shared clonotypes between healthy human individuals (TCRdb year 2020). In terms of the full investigation: A couple of women and a few men aged 18 to 49 years were included in the cohort. For each donor, three plates each were used for CD4 naive and CD4 memory, two plates were used for CD8 naive, and one plate was used for CD8 memory. To estimate repertoire size and how much clonotypes are shared between individuals, the study performed deep sequencing of blood TCR repertoires from roughly five healthy adults. To increase sequencing depth and limit assay-specific biases, different laboratories used diverse techniques to prepare libraries and sequence TCR repertoires. Leukapheresis yielded between about 0.8 and 8.9 billion PBMCs per donor. What the work shows at the level of the full study, not this receptor alone: When several donors were compared, the shared fraction of clonotypes was around 5% for naive CD4, 3.5% to 4% for naive CD8, 2% to 2.5% for memory CD4, and under 0.5% for memory CD8. Higher generation probabilities were observed for clonotypes shared by all four sorted-subset donors than for non-shared clonotypes. Rarefaction of sorted-subset datasets indicated incomplete sequencing despite the large sequencing depth. Naive subsets generally had larger estimated clonotype richness than memory subsets did. Pairwise subsampling indicated that sequencing depth was expected to affect the degree of clonotype sharing among donors. Sampling was restricted to blood, and TCR repertoires in tissue are likely to differ from TCR repertoires in blood. Because the study included only a small number of donors, the genetic and exposure-history diversity represented was limited.

Donors were healthy HIV-negative adults with no recently reported acute infections or vaccinations. Only Caucasian adults living in Nashville, Tennessee, USA were represented among the donors. Magnetic negative selection was used to enrich CD4+ T cells, after which naive cells were positively selected on CD45RA and the negative fraction became the memory subset. Blood was obtained by leukapheresis, after which PBMCs were separated by Ficoll-Histopaque density gradient centrifugation and cryopreserved in liquid nitrogen vapor phase. Analytical flow cytometry was used to check the purity and quantity of each magnetically sorted T cell population. Genomic DNA was isolated from each sorted fraction and quantified by UV absorbance on a Nanodrop 2000c. Using the deep immunoSEQ assay, TCR CDR3 regions were amplified from genomic DNA by multiplex PCR. Genomic DNA extracted from each cell subset was distributed evenly over all wells of several immunoSEQ 96-well plates, and each plate served as one replicate. For sorted subsets, 200 to 250 ng of genomic DNA, equivalent to 30,000 or so T cell genomes, went into each replicate PCR. Purified libraries were quantified with a Qubit 3.0 fluorometer, sized on a Bioanalyzer 2100, and re-quantified with the KAPA Library Quantification kit. Every immunoSEQ 96-well plate was sequenced on a dedicated single-read 150-cycle Illumina NextSeq 550 flow cell. As for the original processing: Because the immunoSEQ output included only junctional sequences and no quality scores, the filtering could not be the same as the filtering used for full-length reads. Sequences were annotated with PyIR, a Python wrapper for IgBLAST v1.9, using IMGT germline references to assign V/J genes and CDR3. Reads with weak V/J assignments (E-value above 1e-6), missing CDR3, stop codons, out-of-frame junctions, or ambiguous translated residues were removed. V3J clonotypes were defined by identical inferred V gene, J gene, and CDR3 amino acid sequence. To compute the percentage overlap between repertoires, the number of shared unique clonotypes was divided by the size of the smaller repertoire. Repertoire richness was assessed with RTK rarefaction, the Chao1 estimator, and Recon v2.1 estimates of unobserved clonotypes. OLGA was used to compute generation probabilities for all TCRbeta clonotypes that the gDNA method yielded from a handful of donors. The source is immuneACCESS, and TCRdb retained only in-frame sequences with V and J called. Part of the clones is not carried over; for the studies checked, unresolved V genes explain less than half of this, and the remainder is unexplained. The V and J calls and the clone size are those of that table, but D and trimming were determined from the DNA. A total of more than 2,000,000 clones appear in this sample, approximately 93% of them only once. Jointly, the top ten make up under 0.45% of the sample.

The sample consisted of naive CD4+ T cells from PBMCs. The cell subset or site label, as the study defines it: CD45RA+ positively selected. This sequence uses TRBV7-8 and TRBJ2-1, with TRBD2 matching 11 junction bases. The TCR sequence derives from a man younger than 35 in good health. Some clones in this sample may be carry-over from other donors' samples. Here is the DNA: TGTGCCAGCAGCTCGGGACTAGCGGATTACAATGAGCAGTTCTTC. Translation gives CASSSGLADYNEQFF.